This TCR beta chain was obtained from a study of metastatic and nonmetastatic thyroid tumors. Turning to the study itself: Repertoires from malignant and benign thyroid patients were compared across blood and tumor or nodule tissue.

Thyroid surgery had not been preceded by any treatment in any patient. This clone has just a few counts. What it binds is not known. Original processing notes: In papillary thyroid cancer, a distant-metastasis classifier was built using CDR3 differences across clinicopathological groups. Using MiXCR, TCRdb re-called clones from the PCR reads. The V and J calls shown here were made by TCRdb, not taken from the authors' results. The table shows around 23,000 clones, with around a fifth occurring only once. General study findings and limits: It was reportedly found that TCR beta diversity was significantly higher in malignant thyroid tumors than in benign nodules, a difference seen in both blood and tumor samples.

After removal of 6 bases from V and 3 bases from J, the junction contained 6 bases not matched to a gene. This CDR3 comprises 15 residues. Sequencing was performed on tumor tissue. The sequence derives from a female donor with papillary thyroid cancer or a benign thyroid nodule (not recorded which). Some clones in this sample may be carry-over from other donors' samples. The chain links TRBV12-3 or TRBV12-4 to TRBJ1-5; 9 nucleotides match TRBD1. This CDR3 is CASSWTGVANQPQHF. Written as DNA, the CDR3 is TGTGCCAGCAGCTGGACAGGGGTCGCCAATCAGCCCCAGCATTTT.